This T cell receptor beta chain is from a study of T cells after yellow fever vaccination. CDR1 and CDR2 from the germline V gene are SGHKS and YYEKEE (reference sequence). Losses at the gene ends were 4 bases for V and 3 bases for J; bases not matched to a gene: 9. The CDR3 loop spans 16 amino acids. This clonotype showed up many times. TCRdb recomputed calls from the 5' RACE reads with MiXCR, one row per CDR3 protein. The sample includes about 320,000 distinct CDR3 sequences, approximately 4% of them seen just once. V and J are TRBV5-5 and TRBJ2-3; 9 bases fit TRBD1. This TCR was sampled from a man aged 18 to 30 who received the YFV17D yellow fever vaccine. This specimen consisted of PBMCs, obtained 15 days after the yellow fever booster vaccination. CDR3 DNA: TGTGCCAGCAGCCTAAGTCCGGGACAGGGAACAGATACGCAGTATTTT. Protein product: CASSLSPGQGTDTQYF.